This T cell receptor beta chain was obtained from a study of blood T cell repertoires in COVID-19. Whole-study context: Whether acute or convalescent, the COVID-19 samples came from the United States, Italy and Spain. PBMCs, B-cell-depleted T cells, or T cells were the source of the cDNA or gDNA that made up the material.

Source study methods: Nucleated cell number was recorded as an estimate derived from reference gene primer amplification. The method was immunoSEQ multiplex PCR; TCRdb's version includes in-frame clones alone and lacks a portion of them. V, J and clone size were drawn from that table, and D and trimming were deduced from the DNA. The repertoire holds 40,000 to 60,000 clones, with approximately 82% as singletons. The CDR3 runs to 15 residues. Per germline, CDR1 LNHDA and CDR2 SQIVND (reference sequence). V trimming: 5 bases; J trimming: 3 bases; junction bases outside the gene matches: 5. The rearrangement uses TRBV19 and TRBJ2-2; the match to TRBD1 covers 8 bases. The receptor comes from a human donor in a cohort sampled during active COVID-19. The source material was peripheral blood. As DNA, the CDR3 is TGTGCCAGTAGTCCCCTGGACAGGGACACCGGGGAGCTGTTTTTT. Its protein is CASSPLDRDTGELFF. Full variable domain (missing parts from reference TRBV19 and TRBJ2-2): DGGITQSPKYLFRKEGQNVTLSCEQNLNHDAMYWYRQDPGQGLRLIYYSQIVNDFQKGDIAEGYSVSREKKESFPLTVTSAQKNPTAFYLCASSPLDRDTGELFFGEGSRLTVL.